A selection of T cell receptor beta chains follows, all from one sample in a study of vaccination and CD4 T cells after COVID-19. TCRdb recomputed calls from the PCR reads with MiXCR, one row per CDR3 protein. The table lists about 12,000 distinct CDR3 sequences, more than 60% of them singletons. These receptors' antigens are unknown. The sample taken for sequencing was CD4+ T cells from blood, cultured in vitro. Source of these receptors: a human donor who had recovered from COVID-19. The CDR3 runs from the conserved cysteine through the conserved F or W. D genes are given only for firm matches. Rows give clone size only sometimes, using once, few, many, or a class for an expanded clone.

>TRBJ2-2|TRBV20-1|TRBD1|few
TGCAGTGCTAGAGGAACCAGGGGGTGGTTCTCCGGGGAGCTGTTTTTT
CSARGTRGWFSGELFF
>TRBJ2-5|TRBV6-2/TRBV6-3|TRBD1|.
TGTGCCAGCAGTTACACAGGGGGAGCGGAGACCCAGTACTTC
CASSYTGGAETQYF
>TRBJ2-4|TRBV27|.|.
TGTGCCAGCGGGGACCTCGGGGACAAAAACATTCAGTACTTC
CASGDLGDKNIQYF
>TRBJ1-6|TRBV2|TRBD1|few
TGTGCCAGCAGTGATCACAGGGGCTATAATTCACCCCTCCACTTT
CASSDHRGYNSPLHF
>TRBJ2-1|TRBV7-2|.|.
TGTGCCAGCAGCTTAGTAAGGGGGTCCTACAATGAGCAGTTCTTC
CASSLVRGSYNEQFF
>TRBJ2-2|TRBV7-2|TRBD2|.
TGTGCCAGCAGGCGGGAGGTAAACACCGGGGAGCTGTTTTTT
CASRREVNTGELFF
>TRBJ1-6|TRBV28|.|.
TGTGCCAGCAGGGGGGGGACGGTCCTTAATTCACCCCTCCACTTT
CASRGGTVLNSPLHF
>TRBJ1-1|TRBV7-2|.|.
TGTGCCAGCAGCTCTGAAGTGAACACTGAAGCTTTCTTT
CASSSEVNTEAFF
>TRBJ1-1|TRBV25-1|TRBD1|few
TGTGCCAGCAGTGGACCGGACAGGGACCAGATGGGCACTGAAGCTTTCTTT
CASSGPDRDQMGTEAFF
>TRBJ1-6|TRBV7-2|.|.
TGTGCCAGCAGCCCAGAGACAAATCTCCCACATTCACCCCTCCACTTT
CASSPETNLPHSPLHF
>TRBJ1-1|TRBV2|.|.
TGTGCCAGCAGTGGCGATGTGAACACTGAAGCTTTCTTT
CASSGDVNTEAFF
>TRBJ2-7|TRBV5-1|.|.
TGCGCCAGCGCTTCGGCGGGATCGCCCTACGAGCAGTACTTC
CASASAGSPYEQYF
>TRBJ2-1|TRBV20-1|.|.
TGCAGTGCTAGAGATGGCTTGAAGGGGACCTTCTACAATGAGCAGTTCTTC
CSARDGLKGTFYNEQFF
>TRBJ2-4|TRBV11-2|.|.
TGTGCCAGCACCCTGGGCCGCGGAAACATTCAGTACTTC
CASTLGRGNIQYF
>TRBJ2-3|TRBV20-1|.|.
TGCAGTGCTAGGGCTGGAGTGGATACGCAGTATTTT
CSARAGVDTQYF
>TRBJ1-6|TRBV19|.|.
TGTGCCAGTAGTATTATGGGGGCACAATCTTCACCCCTCCACTTT
CASSIMGAQSSPLHF
>TRBJ2-5|TRBV20-1|.|few
TGCAGCCAGCTAGGGGGCCGGGGCGGGGTGGTAGAGACCCAGTACTTC
CSQLGGRGGVVETQYF
>TRBJ1-2|TRBV7-8|.|.
TGTGCCAGCAGCGACCCAATGGCGGACAGATATGGCTACACCTTC
CASSDPMADRYGYTF
>TRBJ1-5|TRBV12-3/TRBV12-4|.|.
TGTGCCAGCAGTTCCGACGGAAGCTATAGCAATCAGCCCCAGCATTTT
CASSSDGSYSNQPQHF
>TRBJ2-1|TRBV6-1|TRBD2|.
TGTGCCAGCAGACCTCGGTTTTTACTAGCGGGTCTTAAGTACAATGAGCAGTTCTTC
CASRPRFLLAGLKYNEQFF
>TRBJ2-5|TRBV14|.|.
TGTGCCAGCAGCCAAGGGACCAGGGGGGGTGAGACCCAGTACTTC
CASSQGTRGGETQYF
>TRBJ1-2|TRBV20-1|TRBD1|once
TGCAGTGCTAGCGCCTCCGGGACAGGGGTTTCTGGCTACACCTTC
CSASASGTGVSGYTF
>TRBJ1-6|TRBV6-1|TRBD1|.
TGTGCCAGCAGTGGGACAGGGATTACAGTACAAAACTCACCCCTCCACTTT
CASSGTGITVQNSPLHF
>TRBJ2-3|TRBV7-3|TRBD2|.
TGTGCCAGCAGCCCCGAAGGGCTAGCGGGAGGCACAGATACGCAGTATTTT
CASSPEGLAGGTDTQYF
>TRBJ1-5|TRBV6-1|TRBD1|.
TGTGCCAGCAGTGACCCGGACAGGGCGGCACAGCCCCAGCATTTT
CASSDPDRAAQPQHF
>TRBJ2-2|TRBV20-1|TRBD2|few
TGCAGTGTCGGTAGCGGGAGTTTGGCCGGGGAGCTGTTTTTT
CSVGSGSLAGELFF
>TRBJ1-5|TRBV6-1|.|.
TGTGCCAGCAGTCACCAAGGGGGCAATCAGCCCCAGCATTTT
CASSHQGGNQPQHF
>TRBJ2-3|TRBV7-8|TRBD1|.
TGTGCCAGCAGCCCCCACAGGGGGCGCGCAGATACGCAGTATTTT
CASSPHRGRADTQYF
>TRBJ1-5|TRBV20-1|TRBD1|.
TGCAGTGCTAGAGCTACCGGGACAGGGAGCAATCAGCCCCAGCATTTT
CSARATGTGSNQPQHF
>TRBJ1-2|TRBV2|TRBD1|.
TGTGCCAGCCTTTCAGACAGGGACTATGGCTACACCTTC
CASLSDRDYGYTF
>TRBJ2-5|TRBV27|.|.
TGTGCCAGCAGTTCGCTAGGGGGGTGGGGACGCGAGACCCAGTACTTC
CASSSLGGWGRETQYF
>TRBJ2-2|TRBV20-1|TRBD2|few
TGCAGTGCTAGAGGTGGCGGGAGGCTTTACACCGGGGAGCTGTTTTTT
CSARGGGRLYTGELFF
>TRBJ1-2|TRBV7-9|.|.
TGTGCCAGCAGCCAATTCGTCGTGAAGGAGCACACCTTC
CASSQFVVKEHTF
>TRBJ2-1|TRBV15|.|once
TGTGCCACCAGCAGAGATCCCCAGTCCTACAATGAGCAGTTCTTC
CATSRDPQSYNEQFF
>TRBJ1-6|TRBV14|.|.
TGTGCCAGCAGCCAAGAGGGCAGATATTCACCCCTCCACTTT
CASSQEGRYSPLHF
>TRBJ2-5|TRBV6-5|TRBD1|.
TGTGCCAGCAGTTGGACAGGGCAAGAGACCCAGTACTTC
CASSWTGQETQYF
>TRBJ2-3|TRBV11-3|.|once
TGTGCCAGCAGCTTAGATTCGCGTCGGCGCACAGATACGCAGTATTTT
CASSLDSRRRTDTQYF
>TRBJ1-1|TRBV7-3|.|.
TGTGCCAGCAGCTTGTACAAGTACACTGAAGCTTTCTTT
CASSLYKYTEAFF
>TRBJ1-5|TRBV20-1|.|.
TGCAGTGCTAACCGGGACACCCGGACAAATCAGCCCCAGCATTTT
CSANRDTRTNQPQHF
>TRBJ2-2|TRBV5-4|TRBD2|.
TGTGCCAGCAGCTCGCGGAAGGATAGCGGGAGCACCGGGGAGCTGTTTTTT
CASSSRKDSGSTGELFF
>TRBJ2-7|TRBV21-1|.|.
TGTGCCAGCAGCAAAGTCGGGGGACAGGGCGACAACGAGCAGTACTTC
CASSKVGGQGDNEQYF
>TRBJ1-1|TRBV7-6|TRBD1|.
TGTGCCAGCAGCCCAGGGGGCGGCCGTACTGAAGCTTTCTTT
CASSPGGGRTEAFF
>TRBJ1-5|TRBV4-1|.|.
TGCGCCAGCAGCCAAGAAGCAGGACGGTTTCAGCCCCAGCATTTT
CASSQEAGRFQPQHF
>TRBJ2-5|TRBV15|.|once
TGTGCCACCAGCAGAGATTTAGAGAACCAAGAGACCCAGTACTTC
CATSRDLENQETQYF
>TRBJ2-2|TRBV14|.|.
TGTGCCAGCAGCCAAGCGTTTCAGGGAAAAAAGCTGTTTTTT
CASSQAFQGKKLFF
>TRBJ2-2|TRBV6-2/TRBV6-3|TRBD2|.
TGTGCCAGCAGTTACGAGCCTAGCGGGAGGTGGACCGGGGAGCTGCTTTTT
CASSYEPSGRWTGELLF
>TRBJ2-7|TRBV7-2|TRBD2|.
TGTGCCAGCAGCCCGAGGATGGGACTATCTAGCTCCTACGAGCAGTACTTC
CASSPRMGLSSSYEQYF
>TRBJ1-6|TRBV18|.|.
TGTGCCAGCTCACCACGGCCTGGAATGGATAATTCACCCCTCCACTTT
CASSPRPGMDNSPLHF
>TRBJ2-3|TRBV7-2|.|.
TGTGCCAGCAGCTTAAGGGCAAGCGGCACAGATACGCAGTATTTT
CASSLRASGTDTQYF
>TRBJ2-5|TRBV6-1|.|few
TGTGCCACCGGGCGGGGTTTCGAAGAGACCCAGTACTTC
CATGRGFEETQYF
>TRBJ2-1|TRBV20-1|.|.
TGCAGTGCTAGTTCGGCGGCACGGCCCTACAATGAGCAGTTCTTC
CSASSAARPYNEQFF
>TRBJ1-5|TRBV19|.|.
TGTGCCAGTAGTAGTCGGGTTGGTCAGCCCCAGCATTTT
CASSSRVGQPQHF
>TRBJ1-2|TRBV28|.|.
TGTGCCAGCCCAGGGGAGGGTGGCTATGGCTACACCTTC
CASPGEGGYGYTF